Each of the 31 T cell receptor beta chains below was sequenced from the same sample in a study of vaccination effects on CD4 cells after COVID-19. Their antigen targets remain unknown. Assay used: immunoSEQ multiplex PCR; TCRdb lists only in-frame clones, some missing. The table records approximately 60,000 clones, approximately 70% of them present only once. Following culture for around 10 days, CD4+ T cells were isolated. The source material was CD4+ T cells from PBMCs cultured without peptide, sampled before COVID-19 vaccination. The receptors derive from a human donor who had a prior SARS-CoV-2 infection.

This clone was detected only a few times. The chain uses TRBV2 and TRBJ2-5; TRBD2 aligns across 7 bases. The CDR3 loop spans 13 amino acids. Germline CDR1 reads SNHLY; CDR2 reads FYNNEI. With V trimmed by 8 bases and J by 2 bases, 5 bases remained unmatched. The CDR3 sequence is CASGRERQETQYF. DNA of the CDR3: TGTGCCAGCGGGCGGGAGCGTCAAGAGACCCAGTACTTC. The full variable domain, its missing parts supplied by reference TRBV2 and TRBJ2-5, is EPEVTQTPSHQVTQMGQEVILRCVPISNHLYFYWYRQILGQKVEFLVSFYNNEISEKSEIFDDQFSVERPDGSNFTLKIRSTKLEDSAMYFCASGRERQETQYFGPGTRLLVL.

The CDR3 DNA is TGCGCCAGCAGCCAAGATTGGGCGGGGGGTTATGGCTACACCTTC. It translates to CASSQDWAGGYGYTF. The chain recombines TRBV4-3 with TRBJ1-2, with TRBD1 as a possible D gene (5 bases). This CDR3 is 15 amino acids long. Between the trimmed V and J ends, which lost 0 bases and 5 bases, there was a span of 13 bases. CDR1 is LGHNA, CDR2 YSLEER, per germline.

The genes are TRBV7-9 and TRBJ2-1; D might be TRBD1 or TRBD2, each matching 5 bases. Trimming removed 4 bases at V and 9 bases at J, with 16 bases between. Germline CDR1 is SEHNR and CDR2 is FQNEAQ (reference sequence). The CDR3 sequence is 14 residues long. The CDR3 loop reads CASSSTGRYGEQFF. The CDR3 DNA reads as TGTGCCAGCAGCTCGACGGGACGTTACGGTGAGCAGTTCTTC.

This clone came up a few times. The CDR3 DNA reads TGTGCCAGTAGTATTCTGGGACAGCCACTGGGGACCCAGTACTTC. It encodes CASSILGQPLGTQYF. The chain combines TRBV19 with TRBJ2-5; TRBD1 matches at 7 bases. Trimming cost V 3 bases and J 7 bases; bases outside gene matches: 11. This CDR3 contains 15 residues. Germline assignment: CDR1 LNHDA and CDR2 SQIVND (reference sequence).

There are a few counts of this clone. The chain links TRBV2 to TRBJ1-6; D call uncertain. The germline V gene encodes CDR1 SNHLY and CDR2 FYNNEI. V shed 7 bases and J shed 7 bases, with 11 bases lying between them. The length of the CDR3 is 13 residues. Here the CDR3 DNA reads TGTGCCAGCAACACGGGTTTGAATTCACCCCTCCACTTT. This gives the protein CASNTGLNSPLHF.

The chain combines TRBV9 with TRBJ1-2, with D possibly being TRBD1 (5 bases). CDR3 length equals 13 residues. Germline V gene lookup returns CDR1 SGDLS and CDR2 YYNGEE. Between the trimmed V and J ends, which lost 5 bases and 6 bases, there was a span of 14 bases. The CDR3 nucleotides read TGTGCCAGCAGTGGAGTATGGGGGGATGGCTACACCTTC. It translates to CASSGVWGDGYTF.

This clone is a singleton in its sample. The chain joins TRBV4-2 to TRBJ2-5; D unresolved. Trimming took off 1 base at V and 2 bases at J, with 8 bases between the two ends. Germline loops: CDR1 LGHNA, CDR2 YNFKEQ. The CDR3 runs to 14 residues. In DNA form, the CDR3 reads TGTGCCAGCAGCCAAGGCACAGAGCAAGAGACCCAGTACTTC. This encodes CASSQGTEQETQYF.

V usage is TRBV5-4 and J usage is TRBJ2-1, with 9 nucleotides matching TRBD1. CDR1 and CDR2 (germline): SGHNT, YYREEE (reference sequence). Trimming removed 0 bases from V and 3 bases from J; junction bases left unmatched: 7. The CDR3 covers 17 residues. The CDR3 loop reads CASSLAPGQGDYNEQFF. The CDR3 DNA sequence: TGTGCCAGCAGCTTGGCCCCGGGACAGGGAGACTACAATGAGCAGTTCTTC.

This clone was seen ten or more times. This chain uses TRBV18 with TRBJ2-5; D gene uncertain. V lost 2 bases, J lost 3 bases, and 10 bases lay in between. CDR1 is KGHSH, CDR2 LQKENI, per germline. This CDR3 is built from 14 residues. CDR3 nucleotide sequence: TGTGCCAGCTCACCAGTGGGGTCTAAAGAGACCCAGTACTTC. Its protein is CASSPVGSKETQYF.

This clone was picked up a small number of times. This sequence joins TRBV6-2 or TRBV6-3 and TRBJ2-3; tentative D call: TRBD2 (6 bases). This CDR3 spans 15 amino acids. Germline-derived CDR1 and CDR2 are MNHEY and SVGEGT. V dropped 6 bases and J dropped 3 bases, with 16 bases sitting between them. The CDR3 sequence is CASSLRSSGTDTQYF. DNA of the CDR3: TGTGCCAGCAGCTTGCGGAGCAGCGGGACAGATACGCAGTATTTT.

This sequence joins TRBV24-1 and TRBJ2-3; 7 bases fit TRBD2. Germline values: CDR1 KGHDR, CDR2 SFDVKD. CDR3 length equals 15 residues. The ends lost 1 base at V and 3 bases at J; junction bases unmatched: 3. The CDR3 sequence: CATSDFQRGTDTQYF. The DNA of the CDR3 is TGTGCCACCAGTGATTTTCAGCGGGGTACAGATACGCAGTATTTT.

This clone was counted once. The CDR3 is CASTGPGQGDYGYTF. The CDR3 DNA sequence: TGTGCCAGTACCGGACCGGGACAGGGGGATTATGGCTACACCTTC. This chain links TRBV19 with TRBJ1-2; 11 nucleotides agree with TRBD1. In germline, CDR1 is LNHDA, CDR2 SQIVND (reference sequence). After removal of 7 bases from V and 5 bases from J, the junction contained 9 bases not matched to a gene. This CDR3 is 15 amino acids long.

CDR3 in DNA: TGCGCCAGCAGCTCGCGTAGCGGGGGGGGCCACGAGCAGTACTTC. It yields the protein CASSSRSGGGHEQYF. This chain connects TRBV5-1 to TRBJ2-7; 11 bases match TRBD2. Trimming removed 3 bases from V and 5 bases from J; junction bases left unmatched: 7. Germline V CDR1 and CDR2: SGHRS, YFSETQ. The CDR3 is made up of 15 amino acids.

This chain uses TRBV3-1 (or the pseudogene TRBV3-2) with TRBJ2-7, with D uncertain. This CDR3 is built from 11 residues. Trimming pared 1 base from V and 5 bases from J, leaving 3 bases between. Germline CDR1 reads LGHDT; CDR2 reads YNNKEL (reference sequence). The DNA of the CDR3 is TGTGCCAGCAGCCAAGTGGACGAGCAGTACTTC. Amino acids: CASSQVDEQYF.

The chain couples TRBV3-1 (or the pseudogene TRBV3-2) to TRBJ2-5, with TRBD2 matching over 8 bases. CDR1 is LGHDT, CDR2 YNNKEL, per germline (reference sequence). J was trimmed by 12 bases and V by 3 bases; bases with no gene match: 6. The CDR3 extends over 12 amino acids. In DNA form, the CDR3 reads TGTGCCAGCAGCCAGTCCGGGCGGGGGGAGTACTTC. This codes for CASSQSGRGEYF.

By frequency in the sample, this clone is medium-sized. This sequence joins TRBV6-1 and TRBJ2-2, with no clear D. The V end lost 2 bases, the J end lost 1 base, and 14 bases lay between the germline ends. Per the germline V gene, CDR1 is MNHNS and CDR2 is SASEGT. The CDR3 is 17 amino acids. CDR3 DNA: TGTGCCAGCAGTGAATCTGCGCTGTCAGGGAACACCGGGGAGCTGTTTTTT. This translates into CASSESALSGNTGELFF.

This clone occurred once. The chain links TRBV4-2 to TRBJ2-7; D might be TRBD2 (5 bases). The CDR3 is 15 amino acids. Trimming took 0 bases from V and 5 from J, leaving 14 bases between them. Germline CDR1 is LGHNA and CDR2 is YNFKEQ. The CDR3 DNA follows: TGTGCCAGCAGCCAAGATGTTCGGGAACGGAACGAGCAGTACTTC. This sequence encodes CASSQDVRERNEQYF.

The rearrangement uses TRBV7-3 and TRBJ2-1; no firm D call. The CDR3 covers 13 residues. Germline-derived CDR1 and CDR2 are SGHTA and FQGTGA. The ends were cut back, 5 bases at V and 7 bases at J, with 12 bases in the middle. The DNA for the CDR3 is TGTGCCAGCAGCGATCAGCCGTGGAATGAGCAGTTCTTC. Its translation is CASSDQPWNEQFF. Full variable domain (outside the CDR3, taken from reference TRBV7-3 and TRBJ2-1): GAGVSQTPSNKVTEKGKYVELRCDPISGHTALYWYRQSLGQGPEFLIYFQGTGAADDSGLPNDRFFAVRPEGSVSTLKIQRTERGDSAVYLCASSDQPWNEQFFGPGTRLTVL.

The chain is built from TRBV6-5 and TRBJ1-5; D is ambiguous. Trimming pared 6 bases from V and 0 bases from J, leaving 12 bases between. CDR3 length: 15 residues. Per germline, CDR1 MNHEY and CDR2 SVGAGI. The CDR3 loop is CASRLGGYSNQPQHF. The CDR3 region has the DNA TGTGCCAGCAGACTAGGAGGATATAGCAATCAGCCCCAGCATTTT.

The chain recombines TRBV30 with TRBJ2-1; D ambiguous. Between the trimmed V and J ends, which lost 3 bases and 8 bases, there was a span of 14 bases. This CDR3 contains 13 residues. Germline CDR1 and CDR2: GTSNPN and SVGIG (reference sequence). CDR3 nucleotide sequence: TGTGCCTGGAGAGATGGTCATAGGTATGAGCAGTTCTTC. Translating it yields CAWRDGHRYEQFF.

The chain uses TRBV6-5 and TRBJ2-3; D assignment may be TRBD1 or TRBD2 (5 bases each). Germline V gene sequence: CDR1 MNHEY, CDR2 SVGAGI. Trimming pared 2 bases from V and 2 bases from J, leaving 11 bases between. The CDR3 is made up of 15 amino acids. The CDR3 DNA follows: TGTGCCAGCAGTTACGTGGGACGGGACACAGATACGCAGTATTTT. Translating it yields CASSYVGRDTDTQYF.

The table lists this clone with a few counts. The gene calls are TRBV6-2 or TRBV6-3 and TRBJ2-1, with TRBD2 identical over 12 bases. Germline CDR1 reads MNHEY; CDR2 reads SVGEGT. This CDR3 has 18 residues. Trimming cost V 2 bases and J 4 bases; bases outside gene matches: 9. For the CDR3, the DNA is TGTGCCAGCAGTTACAGTTTGAAGACTAGCGGGAGTTACAATGAGCAGTTCTTC. Its translation: CASSYSLKTSGSYNEQFF.

The genes are TRBV15 and TRBJ2-7; D call uncertain. The ends were cut back, 0 bases at V and 2 bases at J, with 2 bases in the middle. This CDR3 is 12 amino acids long. CDR1 and CDR2 (germline): LNHNV, YYDKDF (reference sequence). The CDR3 is CATSRDPYEQYF. The CDR3 DNA reads TGTGCCACCAGCAGAGATCCCTACGAGCAGTACTTC.

The chain couples TRBV18 to TRBJ2-1, with 7 positions matching TRBD2. V lost 3 bases to trimming and J lost 0 bases; unmatched junction nucleotides: 5. Germline V gives CDR1 KGHSH, CDR2 LQKENI. This CDR3 spans 16 amino acids. The CDR3 nucleotides read TGTGCCAGCTCACCTCTAGCGGTGAGCTCCTACAATGAGCAGTTCTTC. It translates to CASSPLAVSSYNEQFF.

The V and J genes are TRBV5-1 and TRBJ2-5; 10 bases map to TRBD1. The CDR3 loop spans 16 amino acids. Per germline, CDR1 SGHRS and CDR2 YFSETQ. The ends lost 4 bases at V and 2 bases at J; junction bases unmatched: 8. CDR3 nucleotide sequence: TGCGCCAGCAGCAGGGGACAGGGGCTGACTCAAGAGACCCAGTACTTC. It codes for CASSRGQGLTQETQYF.

The rearrangement joins TRBV5-6 to TRBJ2-1, with TRBD2 as a possible D gene (6 bases). V was cut by 0 bases and J by 6 bases, with 10 bases left in between. There are 14 residues in the CDR3. Germline CDR1 is SGHDT and CDR2 is YYEEEE. The CDR3 DNA follows: TGTGCCAGCAGCTTGGAGTGGGACTCCAATGAGCAGTTCTTC. Its protein product is CASSLEWDSNEQFF.

In this sample, this clone turned up a few times. The rearrangement uses TRBV5-4 and TRBJ2-7, with 7 bases lining up with TRBD1. CDR3 length equals 14 residues. V was pared by 1 base and J by 2 bases, with 3 bases of the junction left unmatched. Germline V lookup: CDR1 SGHNT, CDR2 YYREEE (reference sequence). CDR3 sequence (DNA): TGTGCCAGCAGCTTGCGGGGACAGACCTACGAGCAGTACTTC. Its translation: CASSLRGQTYEQYF.

V is TRBV19 and J is TRBJ1-1; TRBD1 matches 7 bases. The CDR3 runs 15 residues. After removal of 7 bases from V and 8 bases from J, the junction contained 16 bases not matched to a gene. The germline V gene encodes CDR1 LNHDA and CDR2 SQIVND (reference sequence). Here the CDR3 reads CASMGVEGGREEAFF. The CDR3 DNA follows: TGTGCCAGTATGGGGGTGGAAGGGGGCAGAGAAGAAGCTTTCTTT.

The count of this clone is one. J is TRBJ2-4 and V is TRBV6-5; 10 bases are a match to TRBD1. The trim removed 7 bases at V and 0 bases at J, leaving 3 bases unmatched. CDR1 MNHEY and CDR2 SVGAGI come from the germline V gene. The CDR3 is made up of 15 amino acids. Written as DNA, the CDR3 is TGTGCCAGCACCGACAGGGGGCGAGCCAAAAACATTCAGTACTTC. Protein product: CASTDRGRAKNIQYF.

Comment on this clone: In this CDR3 the conserved last residue, phenylalanine or tryptophan, is missing, so a read error is likely. The DNA is omitted, as the CDR3 cannot be located on it reliably, and the CDR3 follows TCRdb's listing. J is TRBJ2-7 and V is TRBV29-1. The CDR3 contains 9 residues when both ends are counted. Looked up from germline, CDR1 is SQVTM and CDR2 is ANQGSEA. The chain's CDR3 is CRASVGNDH.

The genes are TRBV6-1 and TRBJ2-4; maybe TRBD1 (5 bases). Germline V lookup: CDR1 MNHNS, CDR2 SASEGT. Trimming removed 3 bases at V and 1 base at J, with 13 bases between. This CDR3 is built from 16 residues. In DNA, the CDR3 is TGTGCCAGCAGTGATACGGGCAGGGCGGCCAAAAACATTCAGTACTTC. This sequence encodes CASSDTGRAAKNIQYF.